This TCR beta chain is drawn from a study of cytomegalovirus exposure and HLA in healthy donors. Primers included in the PCR were 60 Vbeta and 13 Jbeta primers. The repertoire was sequenced with immunoSEQ multiplex PCR; TCRdb's copy has only in-frame clones and lacks some. The sample has over 200,000 clones, approximately 84% seen once. CDR3 length: 14 amino acids. Per germline, CDR1 SGHRS and CDR2 YFSETQ. J was trimmed by 2 bases and V by 4 bases; bases with no gene match: 2. Study conclusions and caveats: TCR beta chains numbering some 150 were designated cytomegalovirus-associated. Associated with HLA alleles at 0.05 false discovery rate in a later analysis were 15,000 to 20,000 TCR beta sequences.

As regards this clone: Its antigen is still unknown.

The chain has TRBV5-1 and TRBJ2-3; TRBD1 agrees at 9 bases. Sequenced input: PBMCs. This TCR was sampled from a woman in her forties in good health and CMV-seronegative. CDR3 nucleotide sequence: TGCGCCAGCAGCGGACAGGGGTACACAGATACGCAGTATTTT. Encoded protein: CASSGQGYTDTQYF. Full variable domain (missing parts from reference TRBV5-1 and TRBJ2-3): KAGVTQTPRYLIKTRGQQVTLSCSPISGHRSVSWYQQTPGQGLQFLFEYFSETQRNKGNFPGRFSGRQFSNSRSEMNVSTLELGDSALYLCASSGQGYTDTQYFGPGTRLTVL.